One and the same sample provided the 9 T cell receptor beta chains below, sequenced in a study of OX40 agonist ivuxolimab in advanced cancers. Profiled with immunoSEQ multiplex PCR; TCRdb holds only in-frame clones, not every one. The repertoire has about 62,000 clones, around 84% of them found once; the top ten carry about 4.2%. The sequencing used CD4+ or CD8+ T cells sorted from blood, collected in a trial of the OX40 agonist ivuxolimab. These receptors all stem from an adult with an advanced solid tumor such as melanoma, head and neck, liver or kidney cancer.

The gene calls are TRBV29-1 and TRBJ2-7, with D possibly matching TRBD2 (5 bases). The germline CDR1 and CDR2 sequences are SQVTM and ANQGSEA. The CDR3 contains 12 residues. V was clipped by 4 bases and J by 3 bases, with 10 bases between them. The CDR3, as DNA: TGCAGCGTTGTCGGGATCAACTACGAGCAGTACTTC. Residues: CSVVGINYEQYF.

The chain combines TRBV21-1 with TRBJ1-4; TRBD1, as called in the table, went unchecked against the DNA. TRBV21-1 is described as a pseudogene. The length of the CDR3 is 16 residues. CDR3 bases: TGTGCCGGAAAAGGACAGGAAATGGTAACTAATGAAAAACTGTTTTTT. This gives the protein CAGKGQEMVTNEKLFF.

The CDR3 sequence: CASSLVTNYGYTF. The CDR3 region has the DNA TGTGCCAGCAGCTTAGTGACTAACTATGGCTACACCTTC. This chain connects TRBV11-2 to TRBJ1-2; D gene unclear. Looked up from germline, CDR1 is SGHAT and CDR2 is FQNNGV. Trimming pared 1 base from V and 0 bases from J, leaving 3 bases between. This CDR3 comprises 13 residues.

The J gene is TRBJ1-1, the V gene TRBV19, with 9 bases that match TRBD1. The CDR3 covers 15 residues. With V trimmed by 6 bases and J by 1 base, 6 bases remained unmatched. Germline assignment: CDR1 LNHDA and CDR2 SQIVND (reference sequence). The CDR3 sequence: CASSVKTGGNTEAFF. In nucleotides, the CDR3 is TGTGCCAGTAGCGTAAAGACAGGGGGGAACACTGAAGCTTTCTTT.

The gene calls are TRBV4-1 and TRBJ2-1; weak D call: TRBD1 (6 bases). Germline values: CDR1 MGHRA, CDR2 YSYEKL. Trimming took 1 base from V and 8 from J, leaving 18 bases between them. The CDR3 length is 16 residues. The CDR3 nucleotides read TGCGCCAGCAGCCAAGGGGGTTTAAACAGGGTGGATGAGCAGTTCTTC. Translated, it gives CASSQGGLNRVDEQFF.

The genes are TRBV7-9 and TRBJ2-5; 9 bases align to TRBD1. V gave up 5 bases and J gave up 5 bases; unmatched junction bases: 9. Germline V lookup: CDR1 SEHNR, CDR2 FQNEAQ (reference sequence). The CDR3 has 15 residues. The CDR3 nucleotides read TGTGCCAGCAGCGTACCGGGACAGGGTTGGGAGACCCAGTACTTC. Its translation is CASSVPGQGWETQYF.

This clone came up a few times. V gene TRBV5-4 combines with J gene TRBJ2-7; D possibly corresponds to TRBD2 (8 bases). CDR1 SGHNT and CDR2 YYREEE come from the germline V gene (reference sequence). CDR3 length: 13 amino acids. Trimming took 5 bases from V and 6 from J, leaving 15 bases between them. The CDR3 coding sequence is TGTGCCAGCAGGCCGGGAGGGGGCTTCGAGCAGTACTTC. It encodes CASRPGGGFEQYF.

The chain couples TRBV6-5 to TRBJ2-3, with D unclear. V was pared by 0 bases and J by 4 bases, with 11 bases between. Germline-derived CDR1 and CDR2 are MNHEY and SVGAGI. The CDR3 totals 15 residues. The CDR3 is CASSYSTLGPDTQYF. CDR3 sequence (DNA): TGTGCCAGCAGTTACTCGACCCTAGGACCAGATACGCAGTATTTT.

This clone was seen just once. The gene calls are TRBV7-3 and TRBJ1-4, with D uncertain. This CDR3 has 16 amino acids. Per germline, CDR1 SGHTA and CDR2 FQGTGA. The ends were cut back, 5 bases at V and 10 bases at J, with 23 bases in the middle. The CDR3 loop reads CASSHPRPQFIAKLFF. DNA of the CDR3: TGTGCCAGCAGCCACCCACGCCCACAATTCATCGCAAAACTGTTTTTT. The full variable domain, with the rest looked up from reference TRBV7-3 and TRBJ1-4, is GAGVSQTPSNKVTEKGKYVELRCDPISGHTALYWYRQSLGQGPEFLIYFQGTGAADDSGLPNDRFFAVRPEGSVSTLKIQRTERGDSAVYLCASSHPRPQFIAKLFFGSGTQLSVL.